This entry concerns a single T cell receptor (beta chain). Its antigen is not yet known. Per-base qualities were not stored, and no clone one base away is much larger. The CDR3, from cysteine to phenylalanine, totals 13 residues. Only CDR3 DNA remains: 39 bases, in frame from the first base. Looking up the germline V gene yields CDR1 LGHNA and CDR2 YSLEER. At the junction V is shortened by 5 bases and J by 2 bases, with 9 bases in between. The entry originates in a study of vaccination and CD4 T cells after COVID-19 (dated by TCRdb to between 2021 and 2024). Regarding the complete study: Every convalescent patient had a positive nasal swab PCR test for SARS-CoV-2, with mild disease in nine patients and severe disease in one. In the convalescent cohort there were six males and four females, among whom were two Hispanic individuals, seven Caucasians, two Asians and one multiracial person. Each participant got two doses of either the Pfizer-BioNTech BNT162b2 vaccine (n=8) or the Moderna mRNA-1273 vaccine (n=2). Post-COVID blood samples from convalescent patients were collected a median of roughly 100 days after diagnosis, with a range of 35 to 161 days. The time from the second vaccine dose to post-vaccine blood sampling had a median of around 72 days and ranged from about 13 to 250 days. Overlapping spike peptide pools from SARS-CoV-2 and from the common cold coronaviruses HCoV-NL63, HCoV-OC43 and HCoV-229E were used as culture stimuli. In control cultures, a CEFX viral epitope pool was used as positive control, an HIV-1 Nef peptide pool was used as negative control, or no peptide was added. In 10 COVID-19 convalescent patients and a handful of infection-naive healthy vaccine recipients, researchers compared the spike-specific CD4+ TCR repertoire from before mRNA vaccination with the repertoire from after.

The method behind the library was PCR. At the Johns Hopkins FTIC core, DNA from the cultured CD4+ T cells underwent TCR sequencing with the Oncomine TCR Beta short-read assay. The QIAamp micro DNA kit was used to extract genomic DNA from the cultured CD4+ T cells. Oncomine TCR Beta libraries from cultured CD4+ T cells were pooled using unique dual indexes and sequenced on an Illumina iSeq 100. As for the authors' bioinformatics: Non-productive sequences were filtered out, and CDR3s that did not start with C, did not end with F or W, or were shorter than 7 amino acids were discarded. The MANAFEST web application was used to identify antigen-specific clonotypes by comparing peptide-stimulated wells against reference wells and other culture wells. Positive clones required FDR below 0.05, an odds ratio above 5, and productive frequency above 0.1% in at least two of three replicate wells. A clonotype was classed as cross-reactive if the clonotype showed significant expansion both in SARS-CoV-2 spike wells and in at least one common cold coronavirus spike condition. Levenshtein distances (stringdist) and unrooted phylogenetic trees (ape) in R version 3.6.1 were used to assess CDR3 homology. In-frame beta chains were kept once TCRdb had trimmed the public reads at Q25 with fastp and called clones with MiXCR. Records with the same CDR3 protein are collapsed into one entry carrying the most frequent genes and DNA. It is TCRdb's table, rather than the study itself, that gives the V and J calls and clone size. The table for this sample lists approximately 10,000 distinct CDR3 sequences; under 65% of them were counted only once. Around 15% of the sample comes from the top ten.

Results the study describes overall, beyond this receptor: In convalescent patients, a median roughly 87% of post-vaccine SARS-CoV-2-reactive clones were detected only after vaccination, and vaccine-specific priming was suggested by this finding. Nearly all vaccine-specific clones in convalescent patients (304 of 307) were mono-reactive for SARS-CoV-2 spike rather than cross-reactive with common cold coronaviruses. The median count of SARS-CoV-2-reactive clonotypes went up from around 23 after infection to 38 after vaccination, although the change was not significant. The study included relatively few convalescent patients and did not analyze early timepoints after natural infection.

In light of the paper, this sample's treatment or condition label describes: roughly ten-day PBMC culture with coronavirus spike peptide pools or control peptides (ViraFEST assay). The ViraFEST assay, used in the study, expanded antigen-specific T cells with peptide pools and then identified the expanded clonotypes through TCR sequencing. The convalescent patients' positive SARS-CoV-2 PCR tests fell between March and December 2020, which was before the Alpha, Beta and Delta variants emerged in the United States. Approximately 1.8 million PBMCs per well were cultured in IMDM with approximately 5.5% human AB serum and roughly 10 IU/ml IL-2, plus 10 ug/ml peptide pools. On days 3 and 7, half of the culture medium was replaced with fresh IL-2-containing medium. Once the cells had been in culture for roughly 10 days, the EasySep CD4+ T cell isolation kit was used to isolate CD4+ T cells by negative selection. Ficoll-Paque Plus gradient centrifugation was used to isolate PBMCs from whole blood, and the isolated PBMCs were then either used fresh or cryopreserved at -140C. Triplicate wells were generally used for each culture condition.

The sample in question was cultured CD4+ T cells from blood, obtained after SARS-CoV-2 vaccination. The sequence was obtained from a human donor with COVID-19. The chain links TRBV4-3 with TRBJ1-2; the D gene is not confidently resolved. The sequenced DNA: TGCGCCAGCAGCTCATTGATCAACTATGGCTACACCTTC. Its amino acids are CASSSLINYGYTF.